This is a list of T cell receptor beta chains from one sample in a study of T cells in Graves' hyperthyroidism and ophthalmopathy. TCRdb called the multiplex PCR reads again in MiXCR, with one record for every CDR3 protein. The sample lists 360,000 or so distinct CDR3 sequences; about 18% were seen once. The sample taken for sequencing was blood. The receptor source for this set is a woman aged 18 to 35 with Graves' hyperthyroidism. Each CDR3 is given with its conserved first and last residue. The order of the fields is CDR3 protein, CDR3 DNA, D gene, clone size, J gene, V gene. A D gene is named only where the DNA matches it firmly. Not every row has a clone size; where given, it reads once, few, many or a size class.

CDR3aa: CASRTRDTGNTIYF
CDR3nt: TGTGCCAGCAGAACTCGGGACACTGGAAACACCATATATTTT
d_gene: NA
abundance: many
j_gene: TRBJ1-3
v_gene: TRBV6-5

CDR3aa: CASSYSAGFGQPQHF
CDR3nt: TGTGCCAGCAGTTACAGTGCAGGGTTCGGGCAGCCCCAGCATTTT
d_gene: NA
abundance: many
j_gene: TRBJ1-5
v_gene: TRBV6-5

CDR3aa: CASIPTASNYGYTF
CDR3nt: TGTGCCAGTATCCCGACAGCCTCTAACTATGGCTACACCTTC
d_gene: NA
abundance: many
j_gene: TRBJ1-2
v_gene: TRBV19

CDR3aa: CASSPDSANSPLHF
CDR3nt: TGTGCCAGCAGTCCCGACAGCGCTAATTCACCCCTCCACTTT
d_gene: NA
abundance: many
j_gene: TRBJ1-6
v_gene: TRBV6-1

CDR3aa: CASSYGQAYGYTF
CDR3nt: TGTGCCAGCAGTTACGGACAGGCTTATGGCTACACCTTC
d_gene: TRBD1
abundance: many
j_gene: TRBJ1-2
v_gene: TRBV6-5

CDR3aa: CASSYYGGAAETQYF
CDR3nt: TGTGCCAGCAGTTACTACGGGGGGGCCGCAGAGACCCAGTACTTC
d_gene: TRBD2
abundance: many
j_gene: TRBJ2-5
v_gene: TRBV6-5

CDR3aa: CASSLTGGGYTF
CDR3nt: TGTGCCAGCAGCTTGACAGGGGGTGGCTACACCTTC
d_gene: TRBD1
abundance: many
j_gene: TRBJ1-2
v_gene: TRBV13

CDR3aa: CATRGRGSTFF
CDR3nt: TGTGCCACCCGAGGGAGGGGGAGCACTTTCTTT
d_gene: NA
abundance: many
j_gene: TRBJ1-1
v_gene: TRBV24-1

CDR3aa: CASSPGTDNQPQHF
CDR3nt: TGTGCCAGCAGCCCCGGGACGGACAATCAGCCCCAGCATTTT
d_gene: NA
abundance: many
j_gene: TRBJ1-5
v_gene: TRBV11-2

CDR3aa: CASSPPRDNLLNEQFF
CDR3nt: TGTGCCAGCAGCCCCCCCCGGGACAACCTTTTGAATGAGCAGTTCTTC
d_gene: NA
abundance: few
j_gene: TRBJ2-1
v_gene: TRBV3-1

CDR3aa: CASRNTGTLNTEAFF
CDR3nt: TGTGCCAGCAGGAATACAGGGACTTTGAACACTGAAGCTTTCTTT
d_gene: NA
abundance: NA
j_gene: TRBJ1-1
v_gene: TRBV6-1

CDR3aa: CASRGTGENTQYF
CDR3nt: TGTGCCAGCAGGGGGACAGGCGAAAATACGCAGTATTTT
d_gene: TRBD1
abundance: NA
j_gene: TRBJ2-3
v_gene: TRBV6-1

CDR3aa: CASSPEMTGMNTEAFF
CDR3nt: TGTGCCAGCAGTCCTGAGATGACAGGGATGAACACTGAAGCTTTCTTT
d_gene: TRBD1
abundance: many
j_gene: TRBJ1-1
v_gene: TRBV12-3/TRBV12-4